The T cell receptor beta chain described here comes from a study of T cell responses to AZD1222 COVID-19 vaccine. Whole-study findings and limits: A mostly white British donor set with more females was recruited, and clonal diversity was possibly underestimated. When two AZD1222 doses had been given, Spike-specific TCR breadth and depth rose.

A word on this clone: Its target is unknown.

Profiling relied on immunoSEQ multiplex PCR, and the TCRdb table lists in-frame clones only, not all of them. The sample records 120,000 or so clones, about nine tenths being singletons. Germline V gene lookup returns CDR1 LGHDT and CDR2 YNNKEL (reference sequence). The CDR3 spans 13 residues. The V segment lost 3 bases and the J segment 7 bases; nucleotides outside the gene matches: 5. The sequence was collected from an adult in good health. The material was peripheral blood, obtained on day 0 of MenACWY control vaccination. The chain joins TRBV3-1 (or the pseudogene TRBV3-2) to TRBJ1-2; 7 bases map to TRBD1. The DNA for the CDR3 is TGTGCCAGCAGCCATGACAGGGCTGCTGGCTACACCTTC. This encodes CASSHDRAAGYTF.